The rows below give T cell receptor beta chains drawn from one sample of a study of cytomegalovirus exposure and HLA in healthy donors. Only in-frame clones appear in the TCRdb table, and some are missing; sequencing was by immunoSEQ multiplex PCR. The data show some 160,000 clones, with 77% seen just once and approximately 1.8% held by the top ten. The sequenced sample was PBMCs. The source is a young woman in good health and CMV-seronegative. CDR3s include the opening cysteine and the closing phenylalanine or tryptophan. A D gene is named only where the DNA matches it firmly.

D gene: NA; V gene: TRBV19; J gene: TRBJ1-1; CDR3 DNA: TGTGCCAGTAGTATGGCAGTAACTGAAGCTTTCTTT; CDR3 protein: CASSMAVTEAFF
D gene: NA; V gene: TRBV5-1; J gene: TRBJ1-5; CDR3 DNA: TGCGCCAGCAGCCTACAGGGACCCGGTCAGCCCCAGCATTTT; CDR3 protein: CASSLQGPGQPQHF
D gene: NA; V gene: TRBV7-6; J gene: TRBJ2-2; CDR3 DNA: TGTGCCAGCAGCCTCGGGAGCGCGAACACCGGGGAGCTGTTTTTT; CDR3 protein: CASSLGSANTGELFF
D gene: NA; V gene: TRBV29-1; J gene: TRBJ2-2; CDR3 DNA: TGCAGCGTTGAAGATCAGTGGGGCAGGAACACCGGGGAGCTGTTTTTT; CDR3 protein: CSVEDQWGRNTGELFF
D gene: TRBD1; V gene: TRBV19; J gene: TRBJ1-1; CDR3 DNA: TGTGCCAGTAGTTTGACCGCCTGGACAGGGGGCGGCACTGAAGCTTTCTTT; CDR3 protein: CASSLTAWTGGGTEAFF
D gene: NA; V gene: TRBV4-2; J gene: TRBJ2-7; CDR3 DNA: TGTGCCAGCAGCCCTGACAGGGAGGTGGGCGAGCAGTACTTC; CDR3 protein: CASSPDREVGEQYF
D gene: NA; V gene: TRBV7-2; J gene: TRBJ2-7; CDR3 DNA: TGTGCCAGCAGCCCACTCACAGGGGGGGCCTACGAGCAGTACTTC; CDR3 protein: CASSPLTGGAYEQYF
D gene: TRBD1; V gene: TRBV29-1; J gene: TRBJ2-7; CDR3 DNA: TGCAGCGTCGAAGACAGGGCAACCTACGAGCAGTACTTC; CDR3 protein: CSVEDRATYEQYF
D gene: NA; V gene: TRBV5-6; J gene: TRBJ1-6; CDR3 DNA: TGTGCCAGCAGCTTTGGGGGGTATAATTCACCCCTCCACTTT; CDR3 protein: CASSFGGYNSPLHF
D gene: TRBD2; V gene: TRBV6-5; J gene: TRBJ2-1; CDR3 DNA: TGTGCCAGCAGTTCTCGTACGCGGGGGTTGCAGTTCTTC; CDR3 protein: CASSSRTRGLQFF